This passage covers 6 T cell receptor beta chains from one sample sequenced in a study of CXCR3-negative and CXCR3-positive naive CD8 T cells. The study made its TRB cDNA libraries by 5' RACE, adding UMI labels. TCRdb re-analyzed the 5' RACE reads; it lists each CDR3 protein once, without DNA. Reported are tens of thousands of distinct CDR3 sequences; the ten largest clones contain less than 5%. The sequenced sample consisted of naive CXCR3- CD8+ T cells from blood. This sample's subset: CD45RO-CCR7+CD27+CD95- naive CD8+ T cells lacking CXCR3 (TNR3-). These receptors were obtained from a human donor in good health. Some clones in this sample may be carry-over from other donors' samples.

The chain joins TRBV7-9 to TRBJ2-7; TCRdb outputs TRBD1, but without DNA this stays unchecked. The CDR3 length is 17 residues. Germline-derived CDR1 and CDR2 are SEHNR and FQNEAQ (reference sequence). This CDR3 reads CASILKVGDTGSYEQYF.

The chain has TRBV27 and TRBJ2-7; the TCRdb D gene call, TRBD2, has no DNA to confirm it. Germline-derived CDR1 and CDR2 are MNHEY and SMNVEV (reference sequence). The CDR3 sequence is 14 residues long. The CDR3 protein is CASSPGLALEEQYF.

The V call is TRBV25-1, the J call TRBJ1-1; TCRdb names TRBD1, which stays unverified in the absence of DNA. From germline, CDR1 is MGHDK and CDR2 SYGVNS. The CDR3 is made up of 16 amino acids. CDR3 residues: CASAQGTIGINTEAFF.

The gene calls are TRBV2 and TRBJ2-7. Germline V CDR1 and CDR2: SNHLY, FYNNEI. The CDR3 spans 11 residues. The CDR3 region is CASSPTYEQYF.

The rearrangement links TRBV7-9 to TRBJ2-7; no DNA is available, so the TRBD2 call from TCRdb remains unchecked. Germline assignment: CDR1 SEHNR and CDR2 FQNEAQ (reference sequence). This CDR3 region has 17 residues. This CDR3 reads CASSPTTGTSVSYEQYF.

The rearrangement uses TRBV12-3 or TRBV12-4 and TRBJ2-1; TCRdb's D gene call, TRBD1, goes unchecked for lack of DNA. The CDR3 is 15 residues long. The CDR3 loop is CASRWDSYLGNEQFF.